This entry lists 20 T cell receptor beta chains sequenced from one sample in a study of shared clonotypes between healthy human individuals (dated by TCRdb to about 2020). The method behind the library was the immunoSEQ multiplex PCR assay. TCRdb stores this immuneACCESS table with in-frame sequences only. Part of the clones is absent; in the studies checked, under half of the shortfall reflects unresolved V genes, and no reason is known for the rest. Counted in this sample were a few million clones; roughly 90% of them appeared once. The biggest ten clones account for around 0.38% of the sample. Sequencing used naive CD4+ T cells from PBMCs. The intended sense of this specimen's cell subset or site label: CD45RA+ positively selected. Receptor source: a man aged 18-30 years in good health. Some clones in this sample may be carry-over from other donors' samples.

The chain recombines TRBV27 with TRBJ2-5, with D hard to call. V was cut by 0 bases and J by 2 bases, with 13 bases left in between. CDR3 size: 16 residues. CDR1 is MNHEY, CDR2 SMNVEV, per germline (reference sequence). In DNA form, the CDR3 reads TGTGCCAGCAGTTTATCGACGGAAGTACCTCAAGAGACCCAGTACTTC. Its translation is CASSLSTEVPQETQYF.

CDR3 sequence: CASSPTRVAEAFF. CDR3 coding DNA: TGTGCCAGCAGCCCTACCAGGGTCGCTGAAGCTTTCTTT. The chain employs TRBV7-9 and TRBJ1-1; weak D call: TRBD1 (5 bases). The CDR3 loop spans 13 amino acids. Germline-derived CDR1 and CDR2 are SEHNR and FQNEAQ (reference sequence). Between the trimmed V and J ends, which lost 5 bases and 6 bases, there was a span of 13 bases.

This chain links TRBV27 with TRBJ1-2; perhaps TRBD1 as D (5 bases). The CDR3 extends over 12 amino acids. Trimming removed 4 bases at V and 6 bases at J, with 9 bases between. Per the germline V gene, CDR1 is MNHEY and CDR2 is SMNVEV (reference sequence). CDR3 sequence reads: CASSSPGHGYTF. The CDR3 DNA reads as TGTGCCAGCAGTTCGCCGGGACATGGCTACACCTTC.

The chain couples TRBV18 to TRBJ2-7, with 7 bases fitting TRBD1. V was pared by 8 bases and J by 2 bases, with 9 bases of the junction left unmatched. CDR1 and CDR2 from the germline V gene are KGHSH and LQKENI. CDR3 length: 14 residues. CDR3 in amino acids: CASRPGTVTYEQYF. The CDR3 bases are TGTGCCAGCCGTCCCGGGACAGTTACCTACGAGCAGTACTTC.

The rearrangement links TRBV28 to TRBJ1-2; TRBD1 aligns across 7 bases. CDR1 and CDR2 (germline): MDHEN, SYDVKM. This CDR3 is built from 12 residues. Trimming took 5 bases from V and 10 from J; bases not matched to a gene: 7. CDR3 bases: TGTGCCAGCAGTATACCGGGACAGTTCTACACCTTC. Protein sequence: CASSIPGQFYTF.

The genes are TRBV9 and TRBJ2-7; 8 bases agree with TRBD1. V lost 0 bases, J lost 5 bases, and 4 bases stayed unmatched. This CDR3 is 14 amino acids long. Germline V lookup: CDR1 SGDLS, CDR2 YYNGEE. The chain's CDR3 is CASSVGTGPHEQYF. CDR3 in DNA: TGTGCCAGCAGCGTAGGGACAGGGCCCCACGAGCAGTACTTC.

The V and J genes are TRBV7-8 and TRBJ2-7; TRBD1 matches 8 bases. The V and J ends lost 4 bases and 2 bases, in that order; junction bases with no gene match: 7. The CDR3 runs to 15 residues. Germline V CDR1 and CDR2: SGHVS, FQNEAQ. CDR3: CASSSRQGSPYEQYF. The CDR3 DNA reads TGTGCCAGCAGCTCTCGACAGGGGAGCCCCTACGAGCAGTACTTC. Supplemented by reference TRBV7-8 and TRBJ2-7, the full variable domain reads GAGVSQSPRYKVAKRGQDVALRCDPISGHVSLFWYQQALGQGPEFLTYFQNEAQLDKSGLPSDRFFAERPEGSVSTLKIQRTQQEDSAVYLCASSSRQGSPYEQYFGPGTRLTVT.

V gene TRBV10-3 combines with J gene TRBJ2-7, with 7 bases that match TRBD2. The CDR3 spans 13 residues. Germline CDR1 ENHRY, CDR2 SYGVKD. Trimming took 10 bases from V and 0 from J; bases not matched to a gene: 6. CDR3 amino acids: CATAGTTSYEQYF. The CDR3 DNA sequence: TGTGCCACTGCCGGGACTACCTCCTACGAGCAGTACTTC.

The chain links TRBV9 to TRBJ2-7; possible D gene TRBD2, 5 bases. The CDR3 is 15 amino acids. V was cut by 1 base and J by 2 bases, with 13 bases left in between. Per the germline V gene, CDR1 is SGDLS and CDR2 is YYNGEE. As DNA, the CDR3 is TGTGCCAGCAGCGTACTTGCGGGCCCCACCTACGAGCAGTACTTC. It encodes CASSVLAGPTYEQYF.

This chain joins TRBV9 and TRBJ2-4; 7 positions match TRBD2. The V gene end was trimmed by 0 bases and the J gene end by 8 bases; junction bases not matched to a gene: 5. Germline CDR1 and CDR2: SGDLS and YYNGEE. The CDR3 runs 14 residues. CDR3 loop: CASSVEAGDYIQYF. The CDR3 nucleotides are TGTGCCAGCAGCGTAGAGGCGGGAGACTACATTCAGTACTTC.

The chain carries TRBV5-6 and TRBJ2-1, with 7 positions matching TRBD2. The CDR3 is 15 amino acids. The J segment lost 7 bases and the V segment lost 5 bases, leaving 12 bases of the junction unmatched. Germline V gene sequence: CDR1 SGHDT, CDR2 YYEEEE. In DNA form, the CDR3 reads TGTGCCAGCAGGGATTGGGGGAGGGCCGCGAATGAGCAGTTCTTC. Protein: CASRDWGRAANEQFF. Full variable domain (outside the CDR3, taken from reference TRBV5-6 and TRBJ2-1): DAGVTQSPTHLIKTRGQQVTLRCSPKSGHDTVSWYQQALGQGPQFIFQYYEEEERQRGNFPDRFSGHQFPNYSSELNVNALLLGDSALYLCASRDWGRAANEQFFGPGTRLTVL.

The chain recombines TRBV10-3 with TRBJ2-1; 15 bases agree with TRBD2. CDR1 is ENHRY and CDR2 is SYGVKD in the germline V gene. The CDR3 has 16 amino acids. J was trimmed by 9 bases and V by 4 bases; bases with no gene match: 7. The CDR3 protein is CAISAGLAGGPGEQFF. In DNA, the CDR3 is TGTGCCATCAGTGCTGGACTAGCGGGAGGGCCCGGTGAGCAGTTCTTC.

In this sample, this clone turned up once. The chain combines TRBV5-1 with TRBJ2-2, with D tentatively TRBD2 (5 bases). Germline V CDR1 and CDR2: SGHRS, YFSETQ. V lost 4 bases and J lost 7, with 17 bases in between. The CDR3 spans 15 residues. CDR3 loop: CASSPSGNEGGELFF. CDR3 coding DNA: TGCGCCAGCAGCCCCTCTGGGAACGAGGGCGGGGAGCTGTTTTTT. Together with reference TRBV5-1 and TRBJ2-2, the CDR3 gives the full variable domain: KAGVTQTPRYLIKTRGQQVTLSCSPISGHRSVSWYQQTPGQGLQFLFEYFSETQRNKGNFPGRFSGRQFSNSRSEMNVSTLELGDSALYLCASSPSGNEGGELFFGEGSRLTVL.

This clone has just one count. The chain recombines TRBV7-2 with TRBJ2-7, with D possibly TRBD1 on 5 matching bases. V was cut by 4 bases and J by 0 bases, with 10 bases left in between. Germline CDR1 and CDR2: SGHTA and FQGNSA. The CDR3 totals 14 residues. The CDR3 spells CASSSQGLSYEQYF. CDR3 DNA: TGTGCCAGCAGCTCGCAGGGCCTCTCCTACGAGCAGTACTTC.

This clone has only one observation. V gene TRBV7-8 combines with J gene TRBJ2-7; 8 bases are a match to TRBD2. J gave up 3 bases and V 7 bases, and 8 bases lay outside the gene matches. The CDR3 length is 14 residues. The germline V gene has CDR1 SGHVS and CDR2 FQNEAQ. The CDR3 spells CASTPPGLVYEQYF. Here the CDR3 DNA reads TGTGCCAGCACCCCTCCGGGACTAGTCTACGAGCAGTACTTC.

The CDR3 region has the DNA TGTGCCAGCTCACCATCGAAGAGTCCCAGTGAGCAGTTCTTC. Protein: CASSPSKSPSEQFF. The chain uses TRBV18 and TRBJ2-1; D remains unclear. V dropped 2 bases and J dropped 9 bases, with 14 bases sitting between them. CDR3 size: 14 residues. CDR1 is KGHSH, CDR2 LQKENI, per germline. The full variable domain, in which reference TRBV18 and TRBJ2-1 provide the parts outside the CDR3, is NAGVMQNPRHLVRRRGQEARLRCSPMKGHSHVYWYRQLPEEGLKFMVYLQKENIIDESGMPKERFSAEFPKEGPSILRIQQVVRGDSAAYFCASSPSKSPSEQFFGPGTRLTVL.

The chain joins TRBV5-1 to TRBJ2-7; possibly TRBD1 or TRBD2 for D (5 bases each). Trimming took off 5 bases at V and 5 bases at J, with 20 bases between the two ends. This CDR3 contains 15 residues. CDR1 and CDR2 (germline): SGHRS, YFSETQ. The CDR3 DNA is TGCGCCAGCAGACCCTACTACCGGGGACCCAACGAGCAGTACTTC. It codes for CASRPYYRGPNEQYF. The full variable domain, in which reference TRBV5-1 and TRBJ2-7 provide the parts outside the CDR3, is KAGVTQTPRYLIKTRGQQVTLSCSPISGHRSVSWYQQTPGQGLQFLFEYFSETQRNKGNFPGRFSGRQFSNSRSEMNVSTLELGDSALYLCASRPYYRGPNEQYFGPGTRLTVT.

The V call is TRBV7-3, the J call TRBJ2-1, with 10 bases aligning to TRBD2. The CDR3 sequence is 15 residues long. The V gene's germline CDR1 is SGHTA and CDR2 FQGTGA. V shed 5 bases and J 2 bases; nucleotides not matched to a gene: 3. CDR3 DNA: TGTGCCAGCAGCCGCAGCGGGAGGGCCTACAATGAGCAGTTCTTC. It encodes CASSRSGRAYNEQFF.

The rearrangement links TRBV28 to TRBJ2-4, with TRBD2 matching 12 bases. The junction had 19 bases not matched to a gene; V was cut back by 8 bases and J by 8 bases. Germline loops: CDR1 MDHEN, CDR2 SYDVKM. The CDR3 runs 18 residues. CDR3 DNA sequence: TGTGCCAGCGACGGACAGGGAACTAGCGGGAGGCGGGGGGACATTCAGTACTTC. Residues: CASDGQGTSGRRGDIQYF.

Worth noting for this clone: Within the sample, other DNA sequences also encode this same CDR3. This rearrangement joins TRBV9 to TRBJ1-3; no reliable D call. Per germline, CDR1 SGDLS and CDR2 YYNGEE. The CDR3 contains 14 residues. Trimming removed 2 bases at V and 0 bases at J, with 6 bases between. The CDR3 DNA reads TGTGCCAGCAGCGTCTTAAGCTCTGGAAACACCATATATTTT. Its protein is CASSVLSSGNTIYF.